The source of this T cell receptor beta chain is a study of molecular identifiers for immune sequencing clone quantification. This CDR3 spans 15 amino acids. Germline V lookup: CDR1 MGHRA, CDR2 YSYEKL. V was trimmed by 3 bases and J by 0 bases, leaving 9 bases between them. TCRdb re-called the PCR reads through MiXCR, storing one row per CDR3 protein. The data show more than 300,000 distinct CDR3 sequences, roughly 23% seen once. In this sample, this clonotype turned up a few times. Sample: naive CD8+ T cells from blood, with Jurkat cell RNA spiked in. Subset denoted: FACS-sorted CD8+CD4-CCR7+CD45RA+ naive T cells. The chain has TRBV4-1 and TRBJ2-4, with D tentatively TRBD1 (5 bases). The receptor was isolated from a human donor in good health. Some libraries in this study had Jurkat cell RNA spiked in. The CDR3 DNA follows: TGCGCCAGCAGCCACCTGACAGCAGCCAAAAACATTCAGTACTTC. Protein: CASSHLTAAKNIQYF.